The TCR beta chain described here comes from a study of blood T cell repertoires in COVID-19. As for the study in general: Nucleic acid was either cDNA or gDNA, and it came from T cells, B-cell-depleted T cells, or PBMCs.

Clones were read by immunoSEQ multiplex PCR, and TCRdb kept only the in-frame ones, dropping some. The sample comprises more than 85,000 clones, under 85% of which are singletons, and 24% rests with the top ten. Germline V gives CDR1 MNHEY, CDR2 SMNVEV (reference sequence). This CDR3 is built from 13 residues. V lost 0 bases, J lost 12 bases, and 13 bases lay in between. The chain couples TRBV27 to TRBJ2-3; D may be TRBD2 (5 bases). This TCR was sampled from a man between 70 and 80 years old with acute or convalescent COVID-19. The sample comprised peripheral blood. CDR3 protein: CASSLSRIGIQYF. DNA for the CDR3: TGTGCCAGCAGTTTATCCCGGATCGGGATACAGTATTTT.